These 18 T cell receptor beta chains were all obtained from the same sample, sequenced in a study of T cells after posttransplantation cyclophosphamide. Sequencing was performed with immunoSEQ multiplex PCR; in TCRdb, only in-frame clones are kept and a portion is missing. The repertoire holds about 47,000 clones, approximately 94% seen once, with about 3.1% in the top ten. Input material: PBMCs. The receptors derive from a woman younger than 45 in good health and a related stem cell transplant donor.

This clone was seen a single time. The rearrangement joins TRBV5-5 to TRBJ2-7; D may be TRBD2 (5 bases). Germline CDR1 SGHKS, CDR2 YYEKEE (reference sequence). CDR3 length equals 12 residues. V dropped 3 bases and J dropped 3 bases, with 7 bases sitting between them. Here the CDR3 DNA reads TGTGCCAGCAGCTCTGACTACTACGAGCAGTACTTC. Residues: CASSSDYYEQYF.

V gene TRBV11-3 combines with J gene TRBJ1-1, with D tentatively TRBD1 (6 bases). The CDR3 extends over 13 amino acids. With 0 bases removed from V and 4 bases from J, the gap between germline ends came to 6 bases. Germline CDR1 SGHNT, CDR2 YENEEA. The CDR3 reads CASSLEQGTEAFF. CDR3 DNA: TGTGCCAGCAGCTTAGAACAGGGCACTGAAGCTTTCTTT.

The genes are TRBV7-9 and TRBJ2-7, with D maybe TRBD2 (6 bases). V was pared by 4 bases and J by 6 bases, with 13 bases between. The CDR3 totals 13 residues. Germline V gene data show CDR1 as SEHNR and CDR2 as FQNEAQ (reference sequence). The CDR3 sequence: CASSSRWDSEQYF. Here the CDR3 DNA reads TGTGCCAGCAGCTCGAGATGGGACTCCGAGCAGTACTTC.

The V gene is TRBV18, the J gene TRBJ1-1; D gene ambiguous. CDR3 size: 13 residues. The germline V gene encodes CDR1 KGHSH and CDR2 LQKENI. Trimming cost V 3 bases and J 2 bases, with 7 bases left between them. CDR3 sequence (DNA): TGTGCCAGCTCACCGACGGGAAACACTGAAGCTTTCTTT. Translation: CASSPTGNTEAFF. Variable domain in full (rest from reference TRBV18 and TRBJ1-1): NAGVMQNPRHLVRRRGQEARLRCSPMKGHSHVYWYRQLPEEGLKFMVYLQKENIIDESGMPKERFSAEFPKEGPSILRIQQVVRGDSAAYFCASSPTGNTEAFFGQGTRLTVV.

About this clone itself: The same CDR3 is also encoded by other DNA sequences in this sample. The rearrangement uses TRBV4-1 and TRBJ2-7, with 10 nucleotides matching TRBD1. The junction had 1 base not matched to a gene; V was cut back by 1 base and J by 4 bases. This CDR3 contains 14 residues. Germline V gene data show CDR1 as MGHRA and CDR2 as YSYEKL. CDR3 sequence: CASSQGQGAYEQYF. The CDR3 DNA follows: TGCGCCAGCAGCCAAGGACAGGGGGCGTACGAGCAGTACTTC.

This clone appeared a single time. V gene TRBV25-1 combines with J gene TRBJ1-1, with D perhaps TRBD1 (5 bases). Germline CDR1 and CDR2: MGHDK and SYGVNS. With 2 bases removed from V and 0 bases from J, the gap between germline ends came to 13 bases. CDR3 size: 16 residues. CDR3 sequence (DNA): TGTGCCAGCAGTGAAGGAGCAGGGCTTATGAACACTGAAGCTTTCTTT. Translation gives CASSEGAGLMNTEAFF. The full variable domain, in which reference TRBV25-1 and TRBJ1-1 provide the parts outside the CDR3, is EADIYQTPRYLVIGTGKKITLECSQTMGHDKMYWYQQDPGMELHLIHYSYGVNSTEKGDLSSESTVSRIRTEHFPLTLESARPSHTSQYLCASSEGAGLMNTEAFFGQGTRLTVV.

This chain joins TRBV7-6 and TRBJ1-5, with D tentatively TRBD1 (6 bases). The germline V gene encodes CDR1 SGHVS and CDR2 FNYEAQ. V gave up 3 bases and J gave up 3 bases, with 12 bases separating them. The CDR3 totals 15 residues. CDR3 in amino acids: CASSFGRGDNQPQHF. CDR3 DNA sequence: TGTGCCAGCAGCTTTGGCAGGGGCGACAATCAGCCCCAGCATTTT.

V usage is TRBV4-2 and J usage is TRBJ2-3, with 12 bases matching TRBD2. This CDR3 contains 20 residues. Germline V lookup: CDR1 LGHNA, CDR2 YNFKEQ. With 0 bases clipped from V and 0 bases from J, the junction kept 10 bases outside the gene matches. The CDR3 spells CASSQEVLAGGISSTDTQYF. The CDR3 region has the DNA TGTGCCAGCAGCCAAGAGGTACTAGCGGGGGGAATCTCTAGCACAGATACGCAGTATTTT.

J is TRBJ2-5 and V is TRBV4-2; TRBD2 matches 10 bases. J lost 2 bases, V lost 0 bases, and 6 bases had no gene match. Germline V gene lookup returns CDR1 LGHNA and CDR2 YNFKEQ. The CDR3 runs 17 residues. The CDR3 loop reads CASSQDAAGGKQETQYF. CDR3 coding DNA: TGTGCCAGCAGCCAAGATGCAGCGGGGGGGAAACAAGAGACCCAGTACTTC.

The chain couples TRBV6-1 to TRBJ1-5, with no clear D. This CDR3 is built from 17 residues. The V gene's germline CDR1 is MNHNS and CDR2 SASEGT. Trimming took 0 bases from V and 0 from J, leaving 12 bases between them. The CDR3 protein is CASSEALSGVSNQPQHF. The CDR3 coding sequence is TGTGCCAGCAGTGAAGCGCTTTCCGGGGTTAGCAATCAGCCCCAGCATTTT.

CDR3 sequence (DNA): TGTGCCAGCAGCCAAGAGAGTTGGGACAACATGAACACTGAAGCTTTCTTT. It encodes CASSQESWDNMNTEAFF. The rearrangement links TRBV4-2 to TRBJ1-1; D perhaps matches TRBD1 (6 bases). Trimming stripped 0 bases from V and 0 bases from J, with 14 bases between. Germline V gives CDR1 LGHNA, CDR2 YNFKEQ. The CDR3 has 17 amino acids.

The CDR3 coding sequence is TGTGCCAGCAGCTCCAGCCCGGGGGCTGAAGCTTTCTTT. Its protein is CASSSSPGAEAFF. The chain combines TRBV28 with TRBJ1-1, with a possible D match to TRBD1 (5 bases). The CDR3 sequence is 13 residues long. V was clipped by 6 bases and J by 6 bases, with 14 bases between them. Germline-derived CDR1 and CDR2 are MDHEN and SYDVKM.

The gene calls are TRBV19 and TRBJ2-7; 11 bases match TRBD1. The CDR3 contains 16 residues. Germline V lookup: CDR1 LNHDA, CDR2 SQIVND (reference sequence). The junction had 8 bases not matched to a gene; V was cut back by 5 bases and J by 2 bases. In DNA form, the CDR3 reads TGTGCCAGTAGTCCAAATCCGGGACAGGGGGCCTACGAGCAGTACTTC. Translation gives CASSPNPGQGAYEQYF.

The chain uses TRBV21-1 and TRBJ2-6; the table's D gene call, TRBD1, was not cross checked with the DNA. TRBV21-1 is listed as a pseudogene. The CDR3 covers 17 residues. Here the CDR3 DNA reads TGTGCCAGCAGCAAAGGCTTTACATGGTACGGGGCCAACGTCCTGACTTTC. Amino acids: CASSKGFTWYGANVLTF.

This clone was observed a handful of times. V usage is TRBV19 and J usage is TRBJ1-5, with D possibly TRBD1 on 5 matching bases. Germline loops: CDR1 LNHDA, CDR2 SQIVND (reference sequence). The CDR3 has 14 amino acids. The V end lost 2 bases, the J end lost 3 bases, and 8 bases lay between the germline ends. In DNA, the CDR3 is TGTGCCAGTAGTATACAGGGCCCCAATCAGCCCCAGCATTTT. As protein: CASSIQGPNQPQHF.

V gene TRBV5-1 combines with J gene TRBJ1-1; D may be TRBD1 (6 bases). Trimming removed 4 bases from V and 1 base from J, with 17 bases in between. This CDR3 has 16 residues. Germline V gene data show CDR1 as SGHRS and CDR2 as YFSETQ. The CDR3 bases are TGCGCCAGCAGCCTTGGACAGCCAGCCCGGAACACTGAAGCTTTCTTT. Translation: CASSLGQPARNTEAFF.

The CDR3 sequence: CASSPGDTDTQYF. The CDR3 DNA is TGTGCCAGCAGCCCCGGGGACACAGATACGCAGTATTTT. This sequence joins TRBV2 and TRBJ2-3, with a tentative D call TRBD2 (5 bases). V was trimmed by 6 bases and J by 2 bases, leaving 9 bases between them. The germline CDR1 and CDR2 sequences are SNHLY and FYNNEI. The CDR3 sequence is 13 residues long.

The chain combines TRBV19 with TRBJ1-5; TRBD1 matches 8 bases. There are 14 residues in the CDR3. Trimming removed 8 bases from V and 1 base from J; junction bases left unmatched: 4. Germline CDR1 LNHDA, CDR2 SQIVND (reference sequence). In nucleotides, the CDR3 is TGTGCCAGTGGTCAGGGGGCCAGCAATCAGCCCCAGCATTTT. It is translated as CASGQGASNQPQHF.